This entry is about one T cell receptor (beta chain). Its antigen is still unknown. The sample belongs to a study of blood T cells in healthy people across ages. Notes on the study in general: The study found more naive CD4+ cells and higher diversity in long-lived than aged donors.

The CDR3 consists of 15 residues. CDR1 MNHNS and CDR2 SASEGT come from the germline V gene. Trimming removed 2 bases at V and 8 bases at J, with 13 bases between. Primed by a sample-barcoded 5' primer and a J-beta primer mix, a second PCR proceeded for about 7 to 11 cycles. TCRdb fed the 5' RACE reads into MiXCR, producing one record per CDR3 protein. The sample holds under 700,000 distinct CDR3 sequences, less than 25% seen once. These data were likewise used in another study, on T cells of mothers and their children. As reported in that work: For unrelated pairs as for related ones, thymic selection shapes TCR recombination output similarly.

The chain has TRBV6-1 and TRBJ1-6; D perhaps matches TRBD1 (5 bases). Sequencing input: blood. The sequence was obtained from a boy aged 10-17 years in good health. The CDR3 DNA follows: TGTGCCAGCAGTGAACCCGGGACTGCTTATTCACCCCTCCACTTT. Translated, it gives CASSEPGTAYSPLHF.